The present entry profiles one T cell receptor beta chain with its context. Its specific antigen is unknown. The sample holds no much larger clone one base away, and base qualities are not on file. This specimen comes from a study of CD8 T cells in Susac syndrome (dated by TCRdb to between 2018 and 2021). Broadly, across the study: Of the Susac syndrome patients who were sequenced, fewer than 10 were in clinical remission while about six had clinically active disease. Repertoire sequencing was used to test whether CD8+ T cell activation and differentiation in Susac syndrome was antigen driven. At blood withdrawal, Susac syndrome patients were therapy-naive, treated with corticosteroids (with IVIg additionally given to some), or treated with IVIg alone. Findings and caveats that apply to the study as a whole: The study acknowledged that relatively few individuals were included in the TCR sequencing and HLA analysis. In patients with Susac syndrome, the CD4+ T cell repertoire showed no detectable clonal expansion.

Peripheral blood CD8+ and CD4+ T cells from healthy donors, Susac syndrome patients and multiple sclerosis patients were profiled by high-throughput TCR beta sequencing. Recently defined diagnostic criteria for definite or probable disease were met by the Susac syndrome patients. Bulk CD8+ and CD4+ T cells were purified magnetically by negative isolation, whereas CD8+ TEMRA cells were enriched by FACS. Blood was collected in EDTA tubes and processed within 24 hours, with PBMCs isolated through density gradient centrifugation. PBMCs destined for TCR sequencing were cryopreserved in liquid nitrogen and later thawed in a 37 °C water bath. Purity of sorted or isolated CD4+, CD8+ and CD8+ TEMRA cells was at least 90%. The trim is 4 bases for V and 3 bases for J, with a gap of 16 bases between the germline ends. The CDR3 runs 15 amino acids, cysteine and phenylalanine included. This entry keeps only the CDR3 DNA: 45 bases, framed from base 1. CDR1 and CDR2 (SGHDN, FVKESK) derive from the germline V gene.

RNA was extracted using the RNeasy kit, and about 0.5 to 1 ug of the RNA was reverse transcribed with random hexamers. The immunoSEQ multiplex PCR assay, which covers 54 Vbeta and 13 Jbeta segments, was used to amplify TCR beta CDR3 regions. PCR amplification bias was corrected using a synthetic template baseline for primer optimization and computational correction. In the authors' own workflow: Reads were assigned to V, D and J genes according to IMGT and analyzed in immunoSEQ Analyzer, with only productive sequences retained. To calculate clonality, Shannon entropy was normalized by log2 of the number of productive unique sequences and then subtracted from one. Public and private clones were assessed among the 100 most prevalent clones of each patient and control. A clone was defined as Susac-specific if it was absent from the healthy and MS cohorts, from approximately 980 published viral clones and from other ImmuneACCESS disease sequences. TCRdb reprocessing: public reads trimmed at Q25 with fastp, clones called with MiXCR, in-frame beta chains kept. A single entry per CDR3 protein holds the most common genes and DNA from its merged rows. Clone size and V and J calls follow TCRdb, not the original study. For this sample there are about 240,000 distinct CDR3 sequences; 96% appear just once. Together, the top ten hold under 0.12% of the sample.

The TCR sequence derives from a human donor with Susac syndrome. The sample comprised CD4+ T cells from PBMCs. The sequence joins TRBV14 to TRBJ2-7; the D segment could be TRBD2, given 5 matching bases. The nucleotide sequence reads as follows: TGTGCCAGCAGCCCCTTGAGGGTTCCCAGCTACGAGCAGTACTTC. Translated, this gives CASSPLRVPSYEQYF.